The 10 T cell receptor beta chains reported below all come from one sample, sequenced in a study of blood T cell repertoires in COVID-19. The method was immunoSEQ multiplex PCR; TCRdb's version includes in-frame clones alone and lacks a portion of them. The table includes some 170,000 clones, around 80% detected once. The sample was peripheral blood. These receptors came from a man aged 60 to 69 with acute or convalescent COVID-19.

This chain joins TRBV6-5 and TRBJ1-2, with D perhaps matching TRBD1 (5 bases). Trimming cost V 2 bases and J 7 bases, with 11 bases left between them. The germline gives CDR1 MNHEY, CDR2 SVGAGI. CDR3 length equals 13 residues. Here the CDR3 reads CASSYGSGSGYTF. The CDR3 DNA follows: TGTGCCAGCAGTTACGGATCAGGGTCTGGCTACACCTTC.

The chain couples TRBV29-1 to TRBJ2-7; D is uncertain. CDR3 length equals 13 residues. The V and J ends lost 4 bases and 2 bases respectively, with 12 bases between them. Germline V gene lookup returns CDR1 SQVTM and CDR2 ANQGSEA. The CDR3 spells CSVVISGTYEQYF. DNA for the CDR3: TGCAGCGTTGTCATCTCGGGTACCTACGAGCAGTACTTC.

V gene TRBV9 combines with J gene TRBJ2-1, with D perhaps matching TRBD1 (5 bases). V was trimmed by 4 bases and J by 0 bases, leaving 11 bases between them. The CDR3 is 15 amino acids. The germline gives CDR1 SGDLS, CDR2 YYNGEE. CDR3 nucleotides: TGTGCCAGCAGCTACGACAGTCTCTCCTACAATGAGCAGTTCTTC. Translated: CASSYDSLSYNEQFF.

The chain is built from TRBV6-5 and TRBJ1-1, with D unclear. V was clipped by 6 bases and J by 0 bases, with 14 bases between them. Germline lookup yields CDR1 MNHEY and CDR2 SVGAGI. This CDR3 contains 15 residues. CDR3 amino acids: CASSITQAMNTEAFF. In DNA form, the CDR3 reads TGTGCCAGCAGCATCACCCAGGCTATGAACACTGAAGCTTTCTTT.

This chain links TRBV29-1 with TRBJ1-1, with TRBD1 identical over 7 bases. Germline V gene sequence: CDR1 SQVTM, CDR2 ANQGSEA. CDR3 length equals 14 residues. V shed 2 bases, J shed 1 base, and the junction held 4 bases outside the gene matches. The CDR3 spells CSVEPTGANTEAFF. The CDR3 nucleotides are TGCAGCGTTGAACCTACAGGGGCGAACACTGAAGCTTTCTTT.

The chain is built from TRBV4-2 and TRBJ1-1; TRBD1 might be the D (5 bases). This CDR3 contains 15 residues. V was shortened by 4 bases and J by 0 bases, with 12 bases between the two germline ends. CDR1 is LGHNA and CDR2 is YNFKEQ in the germline V gene. This chain's CDR3 is CASSPQGPMNTEAFF. The CDR3 nucleotides are TGTGCCAGCAGCCCCCAGGGTCCCATGAACACTGAAGCTTTCTTT.

The chain has TRBV12-3 or TRBV12-4 and TRBJ2-3, with no clear D. Trimming stripped 3 bases from V and 3 bases from J, with 7 bases between. This CDR3 spans 13 amino acids. As DNA, the CDR3 is TGTGCCAGCAGTTTCTACCATACAGATACGCAGTATTTT. Translated: CASSFYHTDTQYF.

This chain joins TRBV7-8 and TRBJ1-5; D gene unclear. CDR1 is SGHVS and CDR2 is FQNEAQ in the germline V gene. V was cut by 3 bases and J by 0 bases, with 12 bases left in between. The CDR3 totals 16 residues. CDR3 sequence reads: CASSLGLGDSNQPQHF. The CDR3 DNA is TGTGCCAGCAGCTTGGGTCTCGGGGATAGCAATCAGCCCCAGCATTTT. Full variable domain (outside the CDR3, taken from reference TRBV7-8 and TRBJ1-5): GAGVSQSPRYKVAKRGQDVALRCDPISGHVSLFWYQQALGQGPEFLTYFQNEAQLDKSGLPSDRFFAERPEGSVSTLKIQRTQQEDSAVYLCASSLGLGDSNQPQHFGDGTRLSIL.

This clone has only one observation. The chain combines TRBV12-5 with TRBJ2-1; D may be TRBD2 (5 bases). V was pared by 8 bases and J by 4 bases, with 18 bases between. The CDR3 is 15 residues long. The germline CDR1 and CDR2 sequences are LGHNT and FRNRAP. The CDR3 DNA sequence: TGTGCTAGTTCCTTAGGATCTAGCAGTTACAATGAGCAGTTCTTC. Protein sequence: CASSLGSSSYNEQFF.

The V and J genes are TRBV5-1 and TRBJ2-2, with 9 bases that match TRBD2. The CDR3 has 16 amino acids. V lost 4 bases to trimming and J lost 0 bases; unmatched junction nucleotides: 4. Per the germline V gene, CDR1 is SGHRS and CDR2 is YFSETQ. CDR3 coding DNA: TGCGCCAGCAGCGGCGGGGGGGCTGCGAACACCGGGGAGCTGTTTTTT. This sequence encodes CASSGGGAANTGELFF.